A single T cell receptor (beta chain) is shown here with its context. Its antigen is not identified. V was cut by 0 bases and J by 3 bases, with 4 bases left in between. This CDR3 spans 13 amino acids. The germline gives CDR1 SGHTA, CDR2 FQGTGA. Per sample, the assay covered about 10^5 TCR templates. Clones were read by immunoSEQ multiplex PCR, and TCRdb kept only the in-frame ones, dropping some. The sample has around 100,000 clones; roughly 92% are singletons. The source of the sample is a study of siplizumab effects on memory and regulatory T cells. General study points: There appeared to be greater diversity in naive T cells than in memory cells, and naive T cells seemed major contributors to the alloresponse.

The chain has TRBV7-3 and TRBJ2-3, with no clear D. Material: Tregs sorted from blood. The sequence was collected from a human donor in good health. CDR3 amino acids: CASSLTPTDTQYF. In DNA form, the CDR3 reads TGTGCCAGCAGCTTAACGCCAACAGATACGCAGTATTTT.